This T cell receptor beta chain emerged from a study of beta chain features in type 1 diabetes. Findings and limits, study-wide: Patients' naive, central memory and Treg TCRB repertoires seemed closer to one another than those of healthy donors. PCR could preferentially amplify shorter templates, alike in patients and controls.

Every isolated RNA sample was fully reverse transcribed, so sequencing captured expressed TCRB transcripts. The repertoire was sequenced with immunoSEQ multiplex PCR; TCRdb's copy has only in-frame clones and lacks some. The sample includes about 250,000 clones, about 14% of them seen just once. This clone came up a few times. Its antigen remains unidentified. Trimming removed 4 bases from V and 7 bases from J; junction bases left unmatched: 3. Germline V CDR1 and CDR2: SGHVS, FQNEAQ. This CDR3 contains 14 residues. This chain links TRBV7-8 with TRBJ1-6; 8 bases agree with TRBD1. The sequenced material came from naive CD4+ T cells from blood. This TCR was recovered from a woman aged 40-49 years in good health. DNA of the CDR3: TGTGCCAGCAGCTCGACAGGGGAGAATTCACCCCTCCACTTT. Residues: CASSSTGENSPLHF.